The rows below give T cell receptor beta chains drawn from one sample of a study of cytomegalovirus exposure and HLA in healthy donors. Assay used: immunoSEQ multiplex PCR; TCRdb lists only in-frame clones, some missing. This table has about 110,000 clones, around three quarters appearing once. Material for sequencing was PBMCs. These receptors came from a young man in good health and CMV-seronegative. CDR3s include the opening cysteine and the closing phenylalanine or tryptophan. A row's size may be missing; if present it is once, few, many or a size class.

>NA|TRBV5-1|TRBJ2-1
CASSAGTSGGNEQFF
>few|TRBV12-5|TRBJ2-5
CASALAGVMAETQYF
>NA|TRBV6-5|TRBJ2-7
CASSYGAGEQYF
>NA|TRBV19|TRBJ2-3
CASSSTSGSSDTQYF
>few|TRBV25-1|TRBJ2-1
CASSESRQGGYNEQFF
>NA|TRBV11-3|TRBJ2-5
CASSSHHTGEETQYF
>NA|TRBV28|TRBJ1-4
CASRSFAGGYNEKLFF
>NA|TRBV19|TRBJ2-5
CASSMELAGGQETQYF
>NA|TRBV5-6|TRBJ2-1
CASRGSGRPYNEQFF
>many|TRBV28|TRBJ2-5
CASSREETQYF
>NA|TRBV10-3|TRBJ2-3
CAISEGAGDTQYF
>NA|TRBV5-6|TRBJ2-7
CASSQGGTVSYEQYF
>NA|TRBV28|TRBJ2-1
CASIPSPGQGRLAHYNEQFF
>NA|TRBV5-1|TRBJ1-1
CASSPLLMPRGNTEAFF
>NA|TRBV7-2|TRBJ1-5
CASSSPRGGGNQPQHF
>few|TRBV5-6|TRBJ2-2
CASSTPTGRYTGELFF
>NA|TRBV6-5|TRBJ1-1
CASSYSTGRRSEAFF
>NA|TRBV7-3|TRBJ2-2
CASGTGTNTGELFF
>few|TRBV5-1|TRBJ2-1
CASSLGGQGNNEQFF
>few|TRBV6-5|TRBJ1-1
CASRSGQYTEAFF
>NA|TRBV28|TRBJ2-7
CASSSNRGIKPYEQYF
>NA|TRBV5-1|TRBJ2-7
CASSNRQGAPYEQYF
>NA|TRBV19|TRBJ2-5
CASSISSRQTQYF
>NA|TRBV2|TRBJ2-7
CASPHGTGVGYEQYF
>NA|TRBV11-2|TRBJ2-3
CASSPDDRDWDTQYF
>NA|TRBV7-3|TRBJ1-2
CASSPRTGDGYTF
>NA|TRBV7-3|TRBJ2-5
CASSNGNSQETQHF
>NA|TRBV6-1|TRBJ2-3
CASSEGRLEGTDTQYF
>NA|TRBV9|TRBJ1-6
CASSLGQGNSPLHF
>NA|TRBV5-6|TRBJ2-3
CASRWDKAYTDTQYF
>NA|TRBV4-1|TRBJ1-4
CASSSGTTATNEKLFF
>NA|TRBV5-1|TRBJ2-7
CASSLLGATSYEQYF
>NA|TRBV19|TRBJ1-1
CASIVYRGNFGNTEAFF
>NA|TRBV4-1|TRBJ2-1
CASSLQPGQRLNEQFF
>NA|TRBV4-1|TRBJ2-2
CASSLPGQGMSTGELFF
>NA|TRBV9|TRBJ2-2
CASSALGLAGEAGELFF
>NA|TRBV2|TRBJ1-3
CASSEVGAPGNTIYF
>NA|TRBV7-9|TRBJ2-4
CASSAHRDRVAKNIQYF
>NA|TRBV18|TRBJ2-2
CASSPQRDTGELFF
>NA|TRBV4-1|TRBJ2-7
CASSQGTGGLVGSYEQYF
>NA|TRBV19|TRBJ1-5
CASSGQGGQPQHF
>NA|TRBV28|TRBJ1-1
CASRNNRGGGTEAFF
>NA|TRBV19|TRBJ1-2
CASRDRGAYGYTF
>NA|TRBV6-1|TRBJ2-7
CASNEGGASYEQYF
>NA|TRBV6-1|TRBJ2-1
CASSKTGMGYNEQFF